This T cell receptor beta chain was observed in a study of T cells in Graves' hyperthyroidism and ophthalmopathy. Researchers took RNA transcripts and amplified the TCR beta CDR3 regions from them. TCR CDR3 underwent first-round RT-PCR with the HTBI primer set. TCRdb reanalysed the multiplex PCR reads using MiXCR and keeps one entry per CDR3 protein. The repertoire holds over 650,000 distinct CDR3 sequences, with 45% as singletons. CDR3 size: 14 residues. The germline V gene has CDR1 PRHDT and CDR2 FYEKMQ (reference sequence). Trimming stripped 5 bases from V and 5 bases from J, with 15 bases between. This clonotype was observed many times.

The sequencing sample was made of peripheral blood or thyroid tissue (not recorded which). The TCR was taken from an adult man with Graves' disease, either hyperthyroidism or ophthalmopathy (not recorded which). The chain joins TRBV13 to TRBJ1-1; no reliable D call. CDR3 bases: TGTGCCAGCAGCCCCCCTGGCGGAGCTACTGAAGCTTTCTTT. This codes for CASSPPGGATEAFF. The full variable domain, in which reference TRBV13 and TRBJ1-1 provide the parts outside the CDR3, is AAGVIQSPRHLIKEKRETATLKCYPIPRHDTVYWYQQGPGQDPQFLISFYEKMQSDKGSIPDRFSAQQFSDYHSELNMSSLELGDSALYFCASSPPGGATEAFFGQGTRLTVV.